This TCR beta chain was captured in a study of T cell repertoires in cytomegalovirus infection. TCRdb processed the reads anew with MiXCR; each CDR3 protein has one entry. This sample has around 550,000 distinct CDR3 sequences; roughly 29% occur once, and the top ten carry about 13%. The CDR3 extends over 15 amino acids. Looked up from germline, CDR1 is MNHEY and CDR2 is SVGEGT. V shed 6 bases and J 3 bases; nucleotides not matched to a gene: 6. The sample comprised PBMCs. This receptor was identified in a human donor in good health (CMV status not recorded). Some clones in this sample may be carry-over from other donors' samples. The V and J genes are TRBV6-2 or TRBV6-3 and TRBJ1-5, with 9 positions matching TRBD1. The CDR3 DNA is TGTGCCAGCAGGTGGACAGGGGTTGACAATCAGCCCCAGCATTTT. Translated: CASRWTGVDNQPQHF.